This T cell receptor beta chain stems from a study of T cells in localized non-small cell lung cancer. Points from the study as a whole: When the top 100 tumor clones were examined, a median approximately 59 of them also appeared in the adjacent lung, which was paired and uninvolved.

A word on this clone: As yet, its antigen is unknown.

The protocol was immunoSEQ multiplex PCR, while the TCRdb copy is restricted to in-frame clones and leaves out a portion. This sample has about 34,000 clones, with 93% found just once. The source was peripheral blood, collected before any cancer treatment. The source of this sequence is a female donor older than 55 with stage I lung adenocarcinoma.

CDR3 protein: CASSQDKGLPQPQHF. The CDR3, as DNA: TGCGCCAGCAGCCAAGATAAAGGGCTCCCTCAGCCCCAGCATTTT. This chain joins TRBV4-3 and TRBJ1-5; no definite D call. CDR1 LGHNA and CDR2 YSLEER come from the germline V gene. This CDR3 region has 15 residues. Trimming took 0 bases from V and 6 from J, leaving 12 bases between them.